This entry lists 16 T cell receptor beta chains sequenced from one sample in a study of PD-1 blockade in classical Hodgkin lymphoma. Produced via immunoSEQ multiplex PCR; TCRdb's table is partial and in-frame only. The profile shows under 100,000 clones, approximately 80% of them singletons. Each of the patients experienced relapse following autologous stem cell transplantation, and their brentuximab vedotin exposure differed. Sequenced here: peripheral blood mononuclear cells (PBMCs), sampled at baseline. The receptors shown here come from a human donor with classical Hodgkin lymphoma.

The chain couples TRBV5-4 to TRBJ1-2; D ambiguous. This CDR3 has 14 amino acids. The germline V gene encodes CDR1 SGHNT and CDR2 YYREEE (reference sequence). V lost 0 bases and J lost 2, with 8 bases in between. CDR3 in amino acids: CASSLEPGNYGYTF. The CDR3 bases are TGTGCCAGCAGCTTGGAGCCAGGAAACTATGGCTACACCTTC.

In this sample, this clone turned up a few times. The chain combines TRBV5-1 with TRBJ2-3; D remains unclear. V was clipped by 4 bases and J by 2 bases, with 2 bases between them. From germline, CDR1 is SGHRS and CDR2 YFSETQ. The CDR3 loop spans 11 amino acids. The CDR3 sequence is CASSNTDTQYF. CDR3 DNA sequence: TGCGCCAGCAGCAACACAGATACGCAGTATTTT.

The chain uses TRBV11-3 and TRBJ1-3; D unclear. The V end was cut by 6 bases, the J end by 2 bases, with 14 bases between. CDR3 length: 15 amino acids. The germline V gene encodes CDR1 SGHNT and CDR2 YENEEA. The CDR3 region has the DNA TGTGCCAGCAGTCGGGTCGAGGAACCTGGAAACACCATATATTTT. It codes for CASSRVEEPGNTIYF.

The V and J genes are TRBV29-1 and TRBJ2-3, with D possibly matching TRBD2 (7 bases). CDR1 is SQVTM and CDR2 is ANQGSEA in the germline V gene. The CDR3 extends over 14 amino acids. V dropped 6 bases and J dropped 4 bases, with 17 bases sitting between them. The CDR3 DNA reads as TGCAGCGTCAGGAGAGGGAGGGGGGCAGATACGCAGTATTTT. Translation: CSVRRGRGADTQYF.

This clone appeared many times. J is TRBJ1-2 and V is TRBV7-2; 8 bases are a match to TRBD1. Germline values: CDR1 SGHTA, CDR2 FQGNSA. This CDR3 is built from 16 residues. After removal of 5 bases from V and 7 bases from J, the junction contained 15 bases not matched to a gene. CDR3 sequence: CASSPVSGQGGFGYTF. CDR3 DNA: TGTGCCAGCAGCCCCGTCAGTGGACAGGGAGGATTTGGCTACACCTTC.

This clone was counted a few times. V usage is TRBV7-6 and J usage is TRBJ1-5, with 11 bases matching TRBD1. The germline V gene has CDR1 SGHVS and CDR2 FNYEAQ. The V segment lost 4 bases and the J segment 5 bases; nucleotides outside the gene matches: 1. The CDR3 extends over 14 amino acids. Written as DNA, the CDR3 is TGTGCCAGCAGCTGGGGACAGGGGGATCAGCCCCAGCATTTT. This encodes CASSWGQGDQPQHF.

This chain connects TRBV19 to TRBJ2-2; 8 bases map to TRBD2. Germline CDR1 reads LNHDA; CDR2 reads SQIVND (reference sequence). The CDR3 consists of 18 residues. J gave up 7 bases and V 0 bases, and 13 bases lay outside the gene matches. Here the CDR3 reads CASSIDPRVAGKVGELFF. The CDR3 DNA reads as TGTGCCAGTAGTATAGACCCCCGGGTAGCGGGAAAGGTCGGGGAGCTGTTTTTT.

The chain couples TRBV15 to TRBJ1-1; 7 bases match TRBD1. The CDR3 has 15 amino acids. Trimming took 0 bases from V and 8 from J; bases not matched to a gene: 9. Looked up from germline, CDR1 is LNHNV and CDR2 is YYDKDF (reference sequence). The CDR3 nucleotides are TGTGCCACCAGCAGAGATCTAGGGGGCTTAGACGAAGCTTTCTTT. Translating it yields CATSRDLGGLDEAFF.

V is TRBV19 and J is TRBJ2-4; 7 bases map to TRBD2. With 7 bases clipped from V and 3 bases from J, the junction kept 6 bases outside the gene matches. This CDR3 has 14 amino acids. Germline V gene sequence: CDR1 LNHDA, CDR2 SQIVND (reference sequence). The CDR3 nucleotides read TGTGCCAGTATCCCTAGCGGAAACAAAAACATTCAGTACTTC. Translated, it gives CASIPSGNKNIQYF.

The chain is built from TRBV5-1 and TRBJ1-1; unclear D gene. V was cut by 4 bases and J by 1 base, with 8 bases left in between. Germline lookup yields CDR1 SGHRS and CDR2 YFSETQ. The CDR3 sequence is 13 residues long. Here the CDR3 reads CASSPGSNTEAFF. CDR3 bases: TGCGCCAGCAGCCCCGGGTCGAACACTGAAGCTTTCTTT.

Remarks on this clone: One junction end does not reproduce the germline sequence, and a read error may be involved. The chain joins TRBV19 to TRBJ2-7; D is undetermined. The germline CDR1 and CDR2 sequences are LNHDA and SQIVND (reference sequence). This CDR3 has 9 residues. CDR3 residues: CASSPASLF. Written as DNA, the CDR3 is TGTGCCAGTAGTCCCGCATCTCTATTC.

V gene TRBV30 combines with J gene TRBJ2-1, with 7 bases aligning to TRBD1. V shed 2 bases, J shed 10 bases, and the junction held 5 bases outside the gene matches. Germline V lookup: CDR1 GTSNPN, CDR2 SVGIG (reference sequence). This CDR3 contains 12 residues. The DNA of the CDR3 is TGTGCCTGGAGTCCCAAGGGGGCCGAGCAGTTCTTC. Translated, it gives CAWSPKGAEQFF. Looking up the rest from reference TRBV30 and TRBJ2-1 gives the full variable domain: SQTIHQWPATLVQPVGSPLSLECTVEGTSNPNLYWYRQAAGRGLQLLFYSVGIGQISSEVPQNLSASRPQDRQFILSSKKLLLSDSGFYLCAWSPKGAEQFFGPGTRLTVL.

This sequence joins TRBV10-2 and TRBJ1-1; a possible D gene is TRBD1 (6 bases). V shed 3 bases and J shed 9 bases, with 11 bases lying between them. This CDR3 spans 12 amino acids. Germline V CDR1 and CDR2: WSHSY, SAAADI. CDR3 DNA: TGCGCCAGCAGTGACGGGGGGCCCCAAGCTTTCTTT. Translated, it gives CASSDGGPQAFF.

The chain has TRBV11-2 and TRBJ2-3; D call uncertain. This CDR3 comprises 14 residues. Trimming removed 0 bases from V and 3 bases from J, with 7 bases in between. The germline V gene has CDR1 SGHAT and CDR2 FQNNGV. The CDR3 DNA is TGTGCCAGCAGCTTAGACCATGGGACAGATACGCAGTATTTT. Translation gives CASSLDHGTDTQYF.

This chain links TRBV29-1 with TRBJ1-1; weak D call: TRBD1 (5 bases). The CDR3 spans 13 residues. V was clipped by 4 bases and J by 4 bases, with 13 bases between them. Per the germline V gene, CDR1 is SQVTM and CDR2 is ANQGSEA. The CDR3 sequence: CSVVVGQSTEAFF. For the CDR3, the DNA is TGCAGCGTTGTGGTGGGGCAAAGCACTGAAGCTTTCTTT.

The chain uses TRBV10-3 and TRBJ2-3, with TRBD2 identical over 8 bases. This CDR3 region has 13 residues. Looked up from germline, CDR1 is ENHRY and CDR2 is SYGVKD. The junction had 3 bases not matched to a gene; V was cut back by 6 bases and J by 4 bases. The CDR3 sequence: CAIRSGSADTQYF. Here the CDR3 DNA reads TGTGCCATCAGGAGCGGGAGTGCAGATACGCAGTATTTT.